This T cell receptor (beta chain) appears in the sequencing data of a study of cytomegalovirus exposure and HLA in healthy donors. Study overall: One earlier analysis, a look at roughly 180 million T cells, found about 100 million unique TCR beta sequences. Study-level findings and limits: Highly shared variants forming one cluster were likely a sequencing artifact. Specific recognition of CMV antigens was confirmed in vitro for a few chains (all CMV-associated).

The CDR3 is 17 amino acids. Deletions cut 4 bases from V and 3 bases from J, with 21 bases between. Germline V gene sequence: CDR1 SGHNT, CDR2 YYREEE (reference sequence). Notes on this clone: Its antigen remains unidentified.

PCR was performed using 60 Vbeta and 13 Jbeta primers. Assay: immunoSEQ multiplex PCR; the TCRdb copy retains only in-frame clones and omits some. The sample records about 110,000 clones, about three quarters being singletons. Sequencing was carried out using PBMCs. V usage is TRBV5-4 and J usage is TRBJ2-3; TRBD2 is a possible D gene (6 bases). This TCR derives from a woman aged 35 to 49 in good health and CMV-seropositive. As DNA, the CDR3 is TGTGCCAGCAGCCTCCCCCTACCGGGGGTTACTACAGATACGCAGTATTTT. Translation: CASSLPLPGVTTDTQYF.